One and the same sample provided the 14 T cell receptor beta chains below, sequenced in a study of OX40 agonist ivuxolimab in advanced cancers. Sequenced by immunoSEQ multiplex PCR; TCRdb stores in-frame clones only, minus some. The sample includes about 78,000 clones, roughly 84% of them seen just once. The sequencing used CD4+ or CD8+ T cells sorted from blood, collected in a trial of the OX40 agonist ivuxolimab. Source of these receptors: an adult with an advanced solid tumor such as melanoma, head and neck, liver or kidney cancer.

CDR3 residues: CASYSRRNYGYTF. For the CDR3, the DNA is TGTGCCAGCTACTCGCGACGGAACTATGGCTACACCTTC. The V gene is TRBV6-5, the J gene TRBJ1-2, with D hard to call. The CDR3 runs to 13 residues. V was cut by 8 bases and J by 2 bases, with 12 bases left in between. Germline loops: CDR1 MNHEY, CDR2 SVGAGI.

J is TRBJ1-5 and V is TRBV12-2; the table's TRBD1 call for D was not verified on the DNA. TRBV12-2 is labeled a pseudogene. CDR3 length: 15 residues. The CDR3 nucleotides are TGTGCAAGTCGCCACGGACAGGGGGAATGTCAGCCCCAGCATTTT. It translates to CASRHGQGECQPQHF.

The CDR3 region has the DNA TGTGCCAGCAGCGTAGCAGGGAGGGGGAACACCATATATTTT. Its protein is CASSVAGRGNTIYF. This sequence joins TRBV9 and TRBJ1-3; tentative D call: TRBD1 (6 bases). There are 14 residues in the CDR3. Germline values: CDR1 SGDLS, CDR2 YYNGEE. V was clipped by 0 bases and J by 7 bases, with 11 bases between them.

The CDR3 region has the DNA TGCGCCAGCAGCTTGGGAGATAATAGCAATCAGCCCCAGCATTTT. Translated, it gives CASSLGDNSNQPQHF. The chain links TRBV5-1 to TRBJ1-5; no clear D gene. CDR3 size: 15 residues. Per the germline V gene, CDR1 is SGHRS and CDR2 is YFSETQ. V was pared by 0 bases and J by 0 bases, with 7 bases between.

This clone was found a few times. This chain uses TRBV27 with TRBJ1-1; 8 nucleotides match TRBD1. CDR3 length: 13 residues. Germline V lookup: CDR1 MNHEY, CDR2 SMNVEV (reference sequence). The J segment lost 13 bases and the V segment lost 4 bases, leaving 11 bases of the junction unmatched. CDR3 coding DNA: TGTGCCAGCAGTTGGGACAGGTCCGTTGTTGTTTTCTTT. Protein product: CASSWDRSVVVFF.

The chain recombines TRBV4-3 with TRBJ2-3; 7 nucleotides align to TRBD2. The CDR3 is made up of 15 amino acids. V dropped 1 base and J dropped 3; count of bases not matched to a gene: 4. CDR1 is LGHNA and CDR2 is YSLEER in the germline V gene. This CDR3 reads CASSQGGLETDTQYF. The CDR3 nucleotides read TGCGCCAGCAGCCAAGGTGGACTAGAAACAGATACGCAGTATTTT.

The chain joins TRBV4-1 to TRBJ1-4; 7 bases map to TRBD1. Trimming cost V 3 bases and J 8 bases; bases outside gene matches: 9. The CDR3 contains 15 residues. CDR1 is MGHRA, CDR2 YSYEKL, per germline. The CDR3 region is CASSHPGQIREKLFF. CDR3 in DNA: TGCGCCAGCAGCCACCCGGGACAGATAAGGGAAAAACTGTTTTTT.

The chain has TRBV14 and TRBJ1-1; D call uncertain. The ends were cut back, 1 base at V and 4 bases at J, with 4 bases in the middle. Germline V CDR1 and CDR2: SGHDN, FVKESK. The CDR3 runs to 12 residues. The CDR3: CASSQVFTEAFF. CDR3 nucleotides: TGTGCCAGCAGCCAAGTTTTCACTGAAGCTTTCTTT.

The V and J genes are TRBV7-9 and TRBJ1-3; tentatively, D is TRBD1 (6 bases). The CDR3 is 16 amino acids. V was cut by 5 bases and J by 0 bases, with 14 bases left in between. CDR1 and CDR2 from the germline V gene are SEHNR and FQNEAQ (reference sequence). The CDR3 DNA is TGTGCCAGCAGCCCTTGGGACACCTTCTCTGGAAACACCATATATTTT. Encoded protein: CASSPWDTFSGNTIYF.

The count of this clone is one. CDR3 in amino acids: CASRGDRFFYGYTF. The DNA of the CDR3 is TGCGCCAGCAGGGGGGACAGATTCTTCTATGGCTACACCTTC. The gene calls are TRBV10-2 and TRBJ1-2; TRBD1 aligns across 7 bases. Germline CDR1 is WSHSY and CDR2 is SAAADI. The CDR3 is made up of 14 amino acids. V shed 6 bases, J shed 4 bases, and the junction held 8 bases outside the gene matches.

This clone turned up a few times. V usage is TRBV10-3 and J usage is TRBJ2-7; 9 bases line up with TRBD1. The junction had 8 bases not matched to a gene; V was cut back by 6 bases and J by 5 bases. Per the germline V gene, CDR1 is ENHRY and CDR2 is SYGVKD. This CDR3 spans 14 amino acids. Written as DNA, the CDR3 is TGTGCCATCAGCACCGGGACAGGGAGCGACGAGCAGTACTTC. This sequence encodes CAISTGTGSDEQYF.

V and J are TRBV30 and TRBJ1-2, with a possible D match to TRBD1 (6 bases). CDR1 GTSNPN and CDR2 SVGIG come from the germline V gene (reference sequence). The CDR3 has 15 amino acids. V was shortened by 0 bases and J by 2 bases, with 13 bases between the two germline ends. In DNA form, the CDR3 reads TGTGCCTGGAGTGTCAGGGGCTCCCTAAACTATGGCTACACCTTC. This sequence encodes CAWSVRGSLNYGYTF. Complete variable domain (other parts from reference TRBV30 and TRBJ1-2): SQTIHQWPATLVQPVGSPLSLECTVEGTSNPNLYWYRQAAGRGLQLLFYSVGIGQISSEVPQNLSASRPQDRQFILSSKKLLLSDSGFYLCAWSVRGSLNYGYTFGSGTRLTVV.

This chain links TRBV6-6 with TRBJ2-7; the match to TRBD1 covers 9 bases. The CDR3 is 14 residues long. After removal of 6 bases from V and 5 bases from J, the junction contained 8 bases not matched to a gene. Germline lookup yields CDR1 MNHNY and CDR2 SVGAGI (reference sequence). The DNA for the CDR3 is TGTGCCAGCAGACCCGACAGGGGGGGTCACGAGCAGTACTTC. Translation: CASRPDRGGHEQYF.

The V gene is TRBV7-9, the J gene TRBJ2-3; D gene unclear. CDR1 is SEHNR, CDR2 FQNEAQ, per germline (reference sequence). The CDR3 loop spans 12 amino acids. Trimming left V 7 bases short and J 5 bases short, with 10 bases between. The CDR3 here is CASTFYLDTQYF. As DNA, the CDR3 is TGTGCCAGCACCTTTTATTTAGATACGCAGTATTTT.